One and the same sample provided the 32 T cell receptor beta chains below, sequenced in a study of blood T cell repertoires in COVID-19. The protocol was immunoSEQ multiplex PCR, while the TCRdb copy is restricted to in-frame clones and leaves out a portion. The table lists roughly 150,000 clones, roughly nine tenths of them singletons. The sequencing input was peripheral blood. These receptors came from a woman in her 70s with acute or convalescent COVID-19.

J is TRBJ1-6 and V is TRBV12-3 or TRBV12-4, with D unresolved. CDR3 size: 11 residues. With 6 bases removed from V and 14 bases from J, the gap between germline ends came to 11 bases. The CDR3 DNA reads as TGTGCCAGCAGCGTCTATTCGACCCTCCACTTT. Protein sequence: CASSVYSTLHF.

The rearrangement uses TRBV30 and TRBJ1-5; the match to TRBD1 covers 9 bases. Germline V lookup: CDR1 GTSNPN, CDR2 SVGIG (reference sequence). The CDR3 has 16 residues. V gave up 5 bases and J gave up 1 base; unmatched junction bases: 9. The CDR3 DNA sequence: TGTGCCTGGGGCCTGACAGGGGGTAGGAGCAATCAGCCCCAGCATTTT. As protein: CAWGLTGGRSNQPQHF.

The chain couples TRBV5-4 to TRBJ2-5, with D possibly matching TRBD2 (5 bases). Per germline, CDR1 SGHNT and CDR2 YYREEE (reference sequence). V gave up 4 bases and J gave up 2 bases, with 6 bases separating them. The CDR3 sequence is 12 residues long. CDR3 sequence reads: CASSTGQETQYF. CDR3 DNA sequence: TGTGCCAGCAGCACGGGGCAAGAGACCCAGTACTTC.

This clone appeared a single time. The V call is TRBV7-9, the J call TRBJ1-2; tentatively, D is TRBD1 (5 bases). The CDR3 totals 15 residues. Germline V lookup: CDR1 SEHNR, CDR2 FQNEAQ (reference sequence). Trimming shortened V by 5 bases and J by 4 bases, and 17 bases separated the two germline ends. The chain's CDR3 is CASSAQGVGRYGYTF. The DNA for the CDR3 is TGTGCCAGCAGCGCCCAGGGTGTAGGACGCTATGGCTACACCTTC.

CDR3 sequence reads: CASSQGQGFSHGYTF. Written as DNA, the CDR3 is TGTGCCAGCAGCCAAGGACAGGGCTTCTCGCATGGCTACACCTTC. The genes are TRBV5-4 and TRBJ1-2; 8 bases align to TRBD1. The length of the CDR3 is 15 residues. The V gene's germline CDR1 is SGHNT and CDR2 YYREEE (reference sequence). Unmatched junction bases numbered 11, after V lost 4 bases and J lost 6 bases.

V and J are TRBV3-1 (or the pseudogene TRBV3-2) and TRBJ2-1, with D unresolved. CDR1 LGHDT and CDR2 YNNKEL come from the germline V gene (reference sequence). The CDR3 sequence is 12 residues long. Trimming removed 4 bases from V and 9 bases from J, with 10 bases in between. CDR3 sequence (DNA): TGTGCCAGCAGCCCGGGTACGCGTGAGCAGTTCTTC. Translated: CASSPGTREQFF.

The chain employs TRBV6-6 and TRBJ2-7; 7 bases map to TRBD2. With 5 bases clipped from V and 1 base from J, the junction kept 5 bases outside the gene matches. Germline assignment: CDR1 MNHNY and CDR2 SVGAGI (reference sequence). This CDR3 spans 14 amino acids. CDR3 loop: CASSLGGGSYEQYF. The CDR3 region has the DNA TGTGCCAGCAGTCTCGGGGGAGGGTCCTACGAGCAGTACTTC.

The CDR3: CSVGSSGGRGGTDTQYF. DNA for the CDR3: TGCAGCGTTGGGAGTAGCGGGGGGCGAGGGGGGACAGATACGCAGTATTTT. The chain combines TRBV29-1 with TRBJ2-3; TRBD2 matches 10 bases. The germline gives CDR1 SQVTM, CDR2 ANQGSEA. J lost 3 bases, V lost 4 bases, and 13 bases had no gene match. The CDR3 totals 17 residues.

The rearrangement joins TRBV27 to TRBJ2-3; 8 bases map to TRBD2. V was clipped by 5 bases and J by 1 base; unmatched bases: 5. The V gene's germline CDR1 is MNHEY and CDR2 SMNVEV (reference sequence). This CDR3 has 15 amino acids. The CDR3 sequence is CASSERGTRTDTQYF. The CDR3 DNA sequence: TGTGCCAGCAGTGAGCGGGGGACCCGCACAGATACGCAGTATTTT.

The CDR3 DNA follows: TGTGCCAGCAGTTACTTGAGCGGGGGACCCTCCTACAATGAGCAGTTCTTC. Its translation: CASSYLSGGPSYNEQFF. This chain connects TRBV6-2 or TRBV6-3 to TRBJ2-1; 8 nucleotides match TRBD2. The CDR3 extends over 17 amino acids. In germline, CDR1 is MNHEY, CDR2 SVGEGT. The junction had 5 bases not matched to a gene; V was cut back by 1 base and J by 0 bases.

The V gene is TRBV21-1, the J gene TRBJ1-2; TRBD1 is the table's D call and was not checked against the DNA. TRBV21-1 is assigned pseudogene status. This CDR3 comprises 17 residues. DNA of the CDR3: TGTGCCAGCAGCAAAGGGGACCACAGGGGATGGAGCTATGGCTACACCTTC. Translating gives CASSKGDHRGWSYGYTF.

The V gene is TRBV5-1, the J gene TRBJ1-1; D is possibly TRBD1 (5 bases). V gave up 1 base and J gave up 7 bases, with 11 bases separating them. The germline V gene encodes CDR1 SGHRS and CDR2 YFSETQ. The CDR3 extends over 13 amino acids. The DNA for the CDR3 is TGCGCCAGCAGCTTGAGGGGCCTAGATGAAGCTTTCTTT. It translates to CASSLRGLDEAFF.

This chain connects TRBV5-8 to TRBJ1-4; D is possibly TRBD1 (6 bases). This CDR3 comprises 14 residues. Per germline, CDR1 SGHTS and CDR2 YDEGEE. Trimming cost V 1 base and J 4 bases, with 8 bases left between them. CDR3: CASSLTGINEKLFF. CDR3 DNA: TGTGCCAGCAGCTTGACAGGGATTAATGAAAAACTGTTTTTT. Supplemented by reference TRBV5-8 and TRBJ1-4, the full variable domain reads EAGVTQSPTHLIKTRGQQATLRCSPISGHTSVYWYQQALGLGLQFLLWYDEGEERNRGNFPPRFSGRQFPNYSSELNVNALELEDSALYLCASSLTGINEKLFFGSGTQLSVL.

The J gene is TRBJ1-2, the V gene TRBV6-5; D might be TRBD1 (6 bases). The CDR3 consists of 14 residues. The V gene lost 7 bases and the J gene lost 4 bases, with 16 bases spanning the gap. Germline-derived CDR1 and CDR2 are MNHEY and SVGAGI. CDR3 amino acids: CASNNRDGVYGYTF. The CDR3 DNA sequence: TGTGCCAGCAATAACAGGGATGGGGTCTATGGCTACACCTTC.

The chain carries TRBV7-8 and TRBJ2-5; a possible D gene is TRBD1 (6 bases). Germline V gene sequence: CDR1 SGHVS, CDR2 FQNEAQ. V lost 5 bases and J lost 2, with 12 bases in between. The CDR3 is 14 residues long. CDR3 DNA sequence: TGTGCCAGCAGCCTAGGGACACTTCAAGAGACCCAGTACTTC. Its translation: CASSLGTLQETQYF.

This clone was counted only a few times. J is TRBJ2-7 and V is TRBV6-5; no clear D gene. The CDR3 runs to 13 residues. Looked up from germline, CDR1 is MNHEY and CDR2 is SVGAGI. The V gene lost 9 bases and the J gene lost 0 bases, with 12 bases spanning the gap. This CDR3 reads CASQVAVSYEQYF. In nucleotides, the CDR3 is TGTGCCAGTCAAGTGGCGGTCTCCTACGAGCAGTACTTC.

This clone was counted a single time. The genes are TRBV6-2 or TRBV6-3 and TRBJ1-2; perhaps TRBD1 as D (5 bases). V lost 6 bases, J lost 8 bases, and 10 bases lay in between. This CDR3 comprises 11 residues. Germline CDR1 and CDR2: MNHEY and SVGEGT. CDR3 sequence (DNA): TGTGCCAGCAGCCACTCAGGGGGCTACACCTTC. Translated, it gives CASSHSGGYTF.

The V call is TRBV6-5, the J call TRBJ1-1; weak D call: TRBD1 (6 bases). Germline values: CDR1 MNHEY, CDR2 SVGAGI. The CDR3 totals 15 residues. Between the trimmed V and J ends, which lost 5 bases and 3 bases, there was a span of 16 bases. DNA of the CDR3: TGTGCCAGCAGTATAGTTAGGGGGGGCCACACTGAAGCTTTCTTT. As protein: CASSIVRGGHTEAFF.

The chain couples TRBV29-1 to TRBJ2-7; TRBD1 might be the D (6 bases). CDR1 is SQVTM, CDR2 ANQGSEA, per germline. This CDR3 spans 15 amino acids. Trimming removed 2 bases from V and 2 bases from J, with 16 bases in between. The CDR3 sequence: CSVERGFGPTYEQYV. The CDR3 DNA is TGCAGCGTTGAAAGGGGGTTCGGGCCGACCTACGAGCAGTACGTC.

In its sample, this clone was seen a few times. The V and J genes are TRBV28 and TRBJ1-1; no definite D call. CDR1 is MDHEN and CDR2 is SYDVKM in the germline V gene. Trimming removed 4 bases from V and 7 bases from J, with 10 bases in between. The CDR3 length is 12 residues. CDR3: CASSSNFFEAFF. DNA for the CDR3: TGTGCCAGCAGTTCGAACTTTTTTGAAGCTTTCTTT. The whole variable domain, filled in from reference TRBV28 and TRBJ1-1, reads DVKVTQSSRYLVKRTGEKVFLECVQDMDHENMFWYRQDPGLGLRLIYFSYDVKMKEKGDIPEGYSVSREKKERFSLILESASTNQTSMYLCASSSNFFEAFFGQGTRLTVV.

The genes are TRBV21-1 and TRBJ2-7; the DNA was not used to check the table's D call, TRBD1. TRBV21-1 represents a pseudogene. The CDR3 extends over 14 amino acids. CDR3 sequence reads: CASSSTGGNYEQYF. CDR3 DNA: TGTGCCAGCAGTTCTACAGGGGGCAACTACGAGCAGTACTTC.

This clone was seen only once. This rearrangement joins TRBV19 to TRBJ2-5; perhaps TRBD2 as D (6 bases). V dropped 6 bases and J dropped 4 bases, with 18 bases sitting between them. This CDR3 is built from 15 residues. Germline V CDR1 and CDR2: LNHDA, SQIVND (reference sequence). DNA for the CDR3: TGTGCCAGTAGATCGGGACTCCAGAAGGGAGAGACCCAGTACTTC. Translation: CASRSGLQKGETQYF.

The chain combines TRBV19 with TRBJ2-3; 7 bases are a match to TRBD2. This CDR3 has 18 residues. V was pared by 1 base and J by 2 bases, with 12 bases of the junction left unmatched. From germline, CDR1 is LNHDA and CDR2 SQIVND (reference sequence). CDR3 amino acids: CASSIVGRASRHTDTQYF. CDR3 DNA sequence: TGTGCCAGTAGTATAGTTGGGAGGGCATCTCGCCACACAGATACGCAGTATTTT.

This clone was found a few times. In nucleotides, the CDR3 is TGTGCCAGCTCATCGAGACAGGGGGCGAAGAATTCACCCCTCCACTTT. It codes for CASSSRQGAKNSPLHF. The V call is TRBV18, the J call TRBJ1-6; 10 nucleotides agree with TRBD1. The CDR3 covers 16 residues. Germline CDR1 and CDR2: KGHSH and LQKENI. V gave up 5 bases and J gave up 7 bases; unmatched junction bases: 8. Supplemented by reference TRBV18 and TRBJ1-6, the full variable domain reads NAGVMQNPRHLVRRRGQEARLRCSPMKGHSHVYWYRQLPEEGLKFMVYLQKENIIDESGMPKERFSAEFPKEGPSILRIQQVVRGDSAAYFCASSSRQGAKNSPLHFGNGTRLTVT.

The chain has TRBV19 and TRBJ1-4, with 12 bases fitting TRBD1. CDR1 is LNHDA and CDR2 is SQIVND in the germline V gene (reference sequence). The trim removed 6 bases at V and 7 bases at J, leaving 9 bases unmatched. There are 16 residues in the CDR3. DNA of the CDR3: TGTGCCAGTAGGGATCCGGGACAGGGGGCAGCTGAAAAACTGTTTTTT. It translates to CASRDPGQGAAEKLFF.

The table lists this clone with a count of one. The V call is TRBV28, the J call TRBJ2-1, with TRBD1 matching over 11 bases. Trimming at V came to 2 bases and at J to 10 bases, leaving 10 bases not matched to a gene. The CDR3 length is 16 residues. Looked up from germline, CDR1 is MDHEN and CDR2 is SYDVKM. The CDR3: CASSLGGTGGKREQFF. As DNA, the CDR3 is TGTGCCAGCAGTTTAGGTGGGACAGGGGGGAAGAGGGAGCAGTTCTTC.

This clone came up once. This chain connects TRBV7-9 to TRBJ1-2, with a tentative D call TRBD1 (6 bases). The CDR3 has 14 amino acids. The V end lost 5 bases, the J end lost 4 bases, and 14 bases lay between the germline ends. Germline V lookup: CDR1 SEHNR, CDR2 FQNEAQ (reference sequence). The CDR3: CASSPTGGGYGYTF. For the CDR3, the DNA is TGTGCCAGCAGCCCAACGGGGGGCGGCTATGGCTACACCTTC.

V is TRBV18 and J is TRBJ1-5; 9 positions match TRBD1. Looked up from germline, CDR1 is KGHSH and CDR2 is LQKENI. This CDR3 has 16 amino acids. Germline trimming cut 3 bases from V and 1 base from J; bases unmatched to any gene: 4. This CDR3 is CASSPAGTGSNQPQHF. The CDR3 DNA reads as TGTGCCAGCTCACCCGCCGGGACAGGGAGCAATCAGCCCCAGCATTTT.

V usage is TRBV10-3 and J usage is TRBJ2-1, with unresolved D. CDR3 length equals 16 residues. The ends were cut back, 0 bases at V and 7 bases at J, with 16 bases in the middle. Looked up from germline, CDR1 is ENHRY and CDR2 is SYGVKD. CDR3: CAISESQAPPKNEQFF. The CDR3 DNA is TGTGCCATCAGTGAGTCCCAGGCCCCGCCGAAAAATGAGCAGTTCTTC.

This clone was recorded once. This chain joins TRBV6-5 and TRBJ1-4, with D unresolved. CDR3 size: 14 residues. Per germline, CDR1 MNHEY and CDR2 SVGAGI. Trimming took off 5 bases at V and 0 bases at J, with 7 bases between the two ends. The CDR3 sequence: CASSRRTTNEKLFF. The CDR3 coding sequence is TGTGCCAGCAGTCGGCGGACAACTAATGAAAAACTGTTTTTT.

The chain has TRBV9 and TRBJ2-3, with 12 positions matching TRBD1. The CDR3 extends over 17 amino acids. The junction had 7 bases not matched to a gene; V was cut back by 0 bases and J by 5 bases. Germline V gene sequence: CDR1 SGDLS, CDR2 YYNGEE. CDR3 sequence reads: CASSVAVGQGAGDTQYF. In DNA form, the CDR3 reads TGTGCCAGCAGCGTAGCCGTGGGACAGGGGGCAGGAGATACGCAGTATTTT.

The chain links TRBV18 to TRBJ2-1; D might be TRBD2 (7 bases). From germline, CDR1 is KGHSH and CDR2 LQKENI. V was shortened by 6 bases and J by 8 bases, with 17 bases between the two germline ends. The CDR3 has 14 residues. The CDR3 loop is CASSDGGRGYEQFF. Written as DNA, the CDR3 is TGTGCCAGCTCTGACGGGGGGCGAGGGTATGAGCAGTTCTTC.